What follows is one TCR beta chain and its context. The data were taken from a study of blood T cell repertoires in COVID-19. Using immunoSEQ multiplex PCR, the repertoire was profiled, and TCRdb retains in-frame clones only, with some absent. Of 400,000 to 450,000 clones listed, about 90% are singletons. The receptor was isolated from a man aged 18 to 29 with COVID-19, enrolled during active disease. The sequencing sample was made of peripheral blood.

CDR3 sequence reads: CATRYGNQPQHF. The CDR3 DNA is TGTGCCACCAGGTATGGCAATCAGCCCCAGCATTTT. The V gene is TRBV19, the J gene TRBJ1-5; no firm D call. This CDR3 is 12 amino acids long. The germline CDR1 and CDR2 sequences are LNHDA and SQIVND (reference sequence). V lost 10 bases to trimming and J lost 2 bases, with 9 bases between them.